A selection of T cell receptor beta chains follows, all from one sample in a study of blood T cell repertoires in COVID-19. Here immunoSEQ multiplex PCR was the method, and the copy in TCRdb shows in-frame clones only, minus some. The sample holds about 46,000 clones, 80% to 90% seen once. Sequencing input: peripheral blood. Every receptor here comes from a human donor in a cohort sampled during active COVID-19. The donor label of this sample is uncertain. The CDR3 runs from the conserved cysteine through the conserved F or W. A D gene is named only where the DNA matches it firmly. Clone size, where shown, is once, few, many, or a class for clones that have expanded.

J	V	size	D	DNA	CDR3
TRBJ2-7	TRBV6-5	-	-	TGTGCCAGCAGGCGGGATCGGGCCTACGAGCAGTACTTC	CASRRDRAYEQYF
TRBJ1-2	TRBV5-1	-	TRBD1	TGCGCCAGCAGCGGGACAGGGGTAAACTATGGCTACACCTTC	CASSGTGVNYGYTF
TRBJ2-1	TRBV4-2	-	TRBD2	TGTGCCAGCAGCCAAGACGGGACTAGCGGGGTCTTGGATGAGCAGTTCTTC	CASSQDGTSGVLDEQFF
TRBJ1-3	TRBV7-2	-	-	TGTGCCAGCAGCATCTCCAGGGTTTCTGGAAACACCATATATTTT	CASSISRVSGNTIYF
TRBJ1-2	TRBV6-1	-	-	TGTGCCAGCAGTGAAGCGAGAGGGTCCGGCCTCTATGGCTACACCTTC	CASSEARGSGLYGYTF
TRBJ2-7	TRBV5-1	-	TRBD2	TGCGCCAGCAGCCCGGGACTAGCGGACTCCTACGAGCAGTACTTC	CASSPGLADSYEQYF
TRBJ2-7	TRBV27	-	TRBD2	TGTGCCAGCAGGACTAGCGGGGGACCATACGAGCAGTACTTC	CASRTSGGPYEQYF
TRBJ1-1	TRBV5-4	-	TRBD1	TGTGCCAGCAGCTCCCGGGGACAGGGGTTCACTGAAGCTTTCTTT	CASSSRGQGFTEAFF
TRBJ2-5	TRBV7-8	-	TRBD1	TGTGCCAGCAGCTTCGGACAGGGGCGGACCGTTTGGACCCAGTACTTC	CASSFGQGRTVWTQYF
TRBJ1-1	TRBV12-3/TRBV12-4	few	TRBD1	TGTGCCAGCAGTTTAACAGGGGTAACTGAAGCTTTCTTT	CASSLTGVTEAFF
TRBJ2-2	TRBV7-3	-	TRBD1	TGTGCCAGCACCACAGGGGTATTAGGCGGGGAGCTGTTTTTT	CASTTGVLGGELFF
TRBJ1-3	TRBV18	-	-	TGTGCCAGCTCACCACTTCGGGTGGAAGCTGGAAACACCATATATTTT	CASSPLRVEAGNTIYF
TRBJ2-2	TRBV7-9	-	-	TGTGCCAGCAGCAGAAATGCGGGCGGGACCGGGGAGCTGTTTTTT	CASSRNAGGTGELFF
TRBJ2-2	TRBV28	few	-	TGTGCCAGCAGTTTATGGCGGCTAGCCGGGGGTCCCGGGGAGCTGTTTTTT	CASSLWRLAGGPGELFF
TRBJ1-1	TRBV2	-	-	TGTGCCAGCAGTGTCAGGGAAACTGAAGCTTTCTTT	CASSVRETEAFF
TRBJ2-1	TRBV12-3/TRBV12-4	-	-	TGTGCCAGCAGTCCGGACAGACCCTTGCAGTTCTTC	CASSPDRPLQFF
TRBJ2-1	TRBV5-1	once	-	TGCGCCAGCAGCCCCGGAGTTTTAGCTATGAATGAGCAGTTCTTC	CASSPGVLAMNEQFF
TRBJ1-2	TRBV5-1	-	-	TGCGCCAGCAGCTCAACAGGGACCTATGGCTACACCTTC	CASSSTGTYGYTF
TRBJ1-6	TRBV12-3/TRBV12-4	-	-	TGTGCCAGCAGTGGGGGGGCAGGGAAGGCCCTCCACTTT	CASSGGAGKALHF
TRBJ2-1	TRBV4-3	-	TRBD2	TGCGCCAGCAGCCGACGAAGCGGGGCAGGTAATGAGCAGTTCTTC	CASSRRSGAGNEQFF
TRBJ2-5	TRBV4-1	-	-	TGCGCCAGCAGCGACCAGGGCAGGGAACGCCAAGAGACCCAGTACTTC	CASSDQGRERQETQYF
TRBJ2-5	TRBV5-4	-	TRBD2	TGTGCCAGCAGCTTAACTAGCGGGGGGTCCTTAGAGACCCAGTACTTC	CASSLTSGGSLETQYF
TRBJ1-5	TRBV19	-	-	TGTGCCAGTAGTAGGCGGGCCGAGTCGGCTCAGCCCCAGCATTTT	CASSRRAESAQPQHF
TRBJ2-2	TRBV7-2	-	TRBD2	TGTGCCAGCAGCGATCAACTTAAGTGGGGGGGCACCGGGGAGCTGTTTTTT	CASSDQLKWGGTGELFF
TRBJ1-3	TRBV18	-	-	TGTGCCAGCTCACCACGGGACACACACCGTTCGTCTACTGGAAACACCATATATTTT	CASSPRDTHRSSTGNTIYF
TRBJ2-7	TRBV11-2	-	TRBD1	TGTGCCAGCAGCTCCTTAGGGACAGGGGGAGCTCATTACGAGCAGTACTTC	CASSSLGTGGAHYEQYF
TRBJ2-1	TRBV18	-	-	TGTGCCAGCTCACCAACTAGGTTCGATGTGAATGAGCAGTTCTTC	CASSPTRFDVNEQFF
TRBJ1-4	TRBV6-4	few	-	TGTGCCAGCAGAAAACCCGGGACACTCAATAATGAAAAACTGTTTTTT	CASRKPGTLNNEKLFF
TRBJ1-6	TRBV6-6	-	TRBD1	TGTGCCAGCAGCCTGGACAGGGGTAGTTCACCCCTCCACTTT	CASSLDRGSSPLHF
TRBJ2-3	TRBV6-1	-	-	TGTGCCAGCAGTGAATGGGGGGGCTTCAGCACAGATACGCAGTATTTT	CASSEWGGFSTDTQYF
TRBJ2-1	TRBV5-5	once	TRBD2	TGTGCCAGCAGCCCTCGGGGGGATACCTCCTACAATGAGCAGTTCTTC	CASSPRGDTSYNEQFF
TRBJ1-4	TRBV4-2	-	TRBD1	TGTGCCAGCAGCCAAGGAGTTAGGACAGGGGGCGGCGAAAAACTGTTTTTT	CASSQGVRTGGGEKLFF
TRBJ2-7	TRBV27	once	TRBD1	TGTGCCAGCAGTTTAGGGACAGGGGCCAACTACGAGCAGTACTTC	CASSLGTGANYEQYF
TRBJ2-5	TRBV2	-	-	TGTGCCAGTAGCCGGGACCAGGGGGAGACCCAGTACTTC	CASSRDQGETQYF
TRBJ1-5	TRBV28	few	TRBD1	TGTGCCAGCACAACCCACAGGGGGCTGGGTCAGCCCCAGCATTTT	CASTTHRGLGQPQHF
TRBJ1-1	TRBV5-6	-	TRBD1	TGTGCCAGCAGCCTTGGACAGGGTTTAGCTGAAGCTTTCTTT	CASSLGQGLAEAFF